This T cell receptor beta chain derives from a study of OX40 agonist ivuxolimab in advanced cancers. Measured with immunoSEQ multiplex PCR; TCRdb has only the in-frame clones, and not every one. The data hold 55,000 to 70,000 clones, with around 85% observed a single time. The CDR3 loop spans 14 amino acids. V was trimmed by 5 bases and J by 4 bases, leaving 13 bases between them. Germline lookup yields CDR1 SGHRS and CDR2 YFSETQ. Regarding the study as a whole: The mean number of expanded clones was higher in CD8+ T cells than in CD4+.

Comment on this clone: Its antigen remains unidentified.

This rearrangement joins TRBV5-1 to TRBJ2-1; D is unclear. Sample: CD4+ or CD8+ T cells sorted from blood, taken in a trial of the OX40 agonist ivuxolimab. The TCR originated in an adult with an advanced solid tumor such as melanoma, head and neck, liver or kidney cancer. The chain's CDR3 is CASSSDQLYNEQFF. For the CDR3, the DNA is TGCGCCAGCAGTTCGGATCAGCTATACAATGAGCAGTTCTTC.